This T cell receptor (beta chain) was recovered during a study of blood T cell repertoires in COVID-19 (dated by TCRdb to about 2020). Turning to the overall study: The collaborator samples originated in the United States, Italy and Spain and spanned the acute and convalescent phases of COVID-19. The material from the prospective study consisted of cDNA or gDNA derived from T cells, B-cell-depleted T cells, or PBMCs. The dataset comprised deeply sampled blood TCRbeta repertoires from subjects exposed to, actively infected with, or recovered from COVID-19. The repertoires were released in a freely available public database intended as a resource for research on the immune response to SARS-CoV-2. Samples came from the ongoing ImmuneRACE study (first 160 participants) plus 1,254 subjects from 6 global collaborators. A de-identified subject ID, COVID-19 status, age in years and sex were almost always included in the sample metadata. HLA class I and class II types, where available, came from metadata supplied by the sample provider rather than from assay-based typing. General study outcomes and caveats: Clinical and demographic metadata were provided uncurated, with the amount varying by source and participant.

TCRbeta CDR3 regions were amplified from genomic DNA using the immunoSEQ Assay, a bias-controlled multiplex PCR. On the study's bioinformatics: Nucleated cell counts per sample were estimated from amplification of reference gene primers within the assay. To quantify the absolute abundance of each unique TCRbeta CDR3 rearrangement, sequence reads were collapsed and filtered. Productive Simpson clonality was computed per sample as the square root of Simpson's diversity index over productive rearrangements. TCRdb re-hosts the immuneACCESS table, in-frame sequences only. Its copies lack some clones; in the studies checked, an unresolved V gene accounts for under half of them, and the cause for the rest is not known. That table gives V, J and clone size, and the DNA gave D and trimming. This sample lists about 330,000 clones; 80% to 95% were detected once. The top ten clones comprise about a fifth of the sample.

Enrolling through a virtual design, the prospective study's participants ranged in age from roughly 18 to 90 years and lived across about two dozen United States geographic areas. In the prospective study, participants were assigned to cohorts based on the clinical history participants reported in a screening survey and a study questionnaire. For ImmuneRACE Cohort 3, a participant was defined as recovered based on two consecutive negative NP/OP PCR tests, clearance by a healthcare professional, or resolution of symptoms. Mobile phlebotomists in the prospective study collected whole blood, serum and a nasopharyngeal or oropharyngeal swab from every participant. Over an approximately 2-month period, participants in the prospective study had the option of providing additional blood draws and questionnaires. Blood samples from the prospective study were shipped frozen or at room temperature prior to DNA extraction.

The germline V gene encodes CDR1 SQVTM and CDR2 ANQGSEA. V lost 2 bases and J lost 6 bases; the stretch between them is 12 bases long. The CDR3 holds 13 amino acids from the cysteine to the phenylalanine. The DNA shown is the 39-base CDR3, in frame from base 1. Of note for this clone: Its antigen is currently not known. No base-level quality is on record; no much larger clone is a single base apart.

The sequence joins TRBV29-1 to TRBJ2-3; the D gene cannot be named for sure. Sequences were obtained from PBMCs or T cells enriched from blood (not recorded which). This TCR was sampled from a woman under 40 who had recovered from COVID-19. The CDR3 protein: CSVEFGSQDTQYF. The bases read TGCAGCGTTGAATTCGGTAGCCAGGATACGCAGTATTTT.